This T cell receptor beta chain was observed in a study of blood T cell repertoires in COVID-19. Study in general: Samples of COVID-19 (acute and convalescent) were obtained from the United States, Italy and Spain. From T cells, B-cell-depleted T cells, or PBMCs came the material, which was cDNA or gDNA.

Profiling relied on immunoSEQ multiplex PCR, and the TCRdb table lists in-frame clones only, not all of them. Found here are 60,000 or so clones, approximately 78% of them singletons; the top ten hold 10% to 15%. After removal of 5 bases from V and 11 bases from J, the junction contained 14 bases not matched to a gene. The CDR3 is 16 amino acids. Germline CDR1 and CDR2: SGHTA and FQGTGA. J is TRBJ1-6 and V is TRBV7-3; 8 nucleotides line up with TRBD1. The source is a human donor in a cohort sampled during active COVID-19. Sequencing was carried out using peripheral blood. The CDR3 spells CASSTNRRDRWTPLHF. The CDR3, as DNA: TGTGCCAGCAGCACAAACCGCCGGGACAGGTGGACACCCCTCCACTTT.